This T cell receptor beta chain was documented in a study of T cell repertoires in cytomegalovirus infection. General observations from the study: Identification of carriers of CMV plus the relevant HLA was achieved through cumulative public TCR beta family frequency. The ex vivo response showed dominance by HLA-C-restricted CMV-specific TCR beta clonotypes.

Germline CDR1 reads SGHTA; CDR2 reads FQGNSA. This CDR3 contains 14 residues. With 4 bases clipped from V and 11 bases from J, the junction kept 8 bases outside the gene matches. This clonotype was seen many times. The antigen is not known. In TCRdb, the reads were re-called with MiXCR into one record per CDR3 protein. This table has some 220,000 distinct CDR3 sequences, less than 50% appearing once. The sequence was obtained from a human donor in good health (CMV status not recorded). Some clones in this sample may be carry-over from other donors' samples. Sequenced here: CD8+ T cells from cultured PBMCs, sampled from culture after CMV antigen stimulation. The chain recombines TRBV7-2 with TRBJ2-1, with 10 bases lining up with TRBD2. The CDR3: CASSSSGRKRKQFF. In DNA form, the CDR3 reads TGTGCCAGCAGCTCTAGCGGGAGAAAGAGAAAGCAGTTCTTC. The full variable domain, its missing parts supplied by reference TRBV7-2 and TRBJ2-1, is GAGVSQSPSNKVTEKGKDVELRCDPISGHTALYWYRQSLGQGLEFLIYFQGNSAPDKSGLPSDRFSAERTGGSVSTLTIQRTQQEDSAVYLCASSSSGRKRKQFFGPGTRLTVL.